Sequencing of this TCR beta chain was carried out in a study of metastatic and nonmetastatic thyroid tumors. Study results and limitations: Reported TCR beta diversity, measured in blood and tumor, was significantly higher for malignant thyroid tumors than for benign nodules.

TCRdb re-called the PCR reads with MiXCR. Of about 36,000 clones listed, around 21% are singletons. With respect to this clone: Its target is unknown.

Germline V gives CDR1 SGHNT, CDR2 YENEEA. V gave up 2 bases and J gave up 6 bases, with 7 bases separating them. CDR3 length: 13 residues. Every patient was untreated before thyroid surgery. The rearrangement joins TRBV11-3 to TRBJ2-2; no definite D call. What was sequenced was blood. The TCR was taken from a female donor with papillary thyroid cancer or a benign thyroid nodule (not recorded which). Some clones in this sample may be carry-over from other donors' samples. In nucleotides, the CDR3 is TGTGCCAGCAGCTTAAATCAGGCCGGGGAGCTGTTTTTT. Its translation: CASSLNQAGELFF.